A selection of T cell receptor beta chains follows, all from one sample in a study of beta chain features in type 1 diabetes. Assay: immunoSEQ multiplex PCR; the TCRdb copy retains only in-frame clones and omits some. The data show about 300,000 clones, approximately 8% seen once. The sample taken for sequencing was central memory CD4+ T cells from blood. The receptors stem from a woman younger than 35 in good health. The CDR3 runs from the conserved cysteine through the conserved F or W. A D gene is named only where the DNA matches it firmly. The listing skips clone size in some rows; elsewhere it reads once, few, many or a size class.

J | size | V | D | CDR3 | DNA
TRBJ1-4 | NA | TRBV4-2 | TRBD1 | CASSQLRQGRDEKLFF | TGTGCCAGCAGCCAGTTGAGACAGGGGAGGGATGAAAAACTGTTTTTT
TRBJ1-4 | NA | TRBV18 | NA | CASSPPTGGNEKLFF | TGTGCCAGCTCTCCCCCGACAGGTGGGAATGAAAAACTGTTTTTT
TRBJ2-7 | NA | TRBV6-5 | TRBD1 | CASVRTGGSHQYF | TGTGCCAGCGTCAGGACAGGGGGATCCCACCAGTACTTC
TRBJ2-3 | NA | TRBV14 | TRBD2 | CASSRRGGSTDTQYF | TGTGCCAGCAGCCGCCGGGGGGGAAGCACAGATACGCAGTATTTT
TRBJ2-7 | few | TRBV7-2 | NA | CASSRRAEADYEQYF | TGTGCCAGCAGCCGTAGGGCGGAGGCGGACTACGAGCAGTACTTC
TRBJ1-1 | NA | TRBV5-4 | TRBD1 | CASSLGQGANTEAFF | TGTGCCAGCAGCTTGGGACAGGGGGCGAACACTGAAGCTTTCTTT
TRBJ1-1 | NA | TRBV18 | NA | CASSPPDSGTEAFF | TGTGCCAGCTCACCACCGGACAGTGGGACTGAAGCTTTCTTT
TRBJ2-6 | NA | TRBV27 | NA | CASMPDRDNYSGANVLTF | TGTGCCAGCATGCCGGACCGGGACAATTACTCTGGGGCCAACGTCCTGACTTTC
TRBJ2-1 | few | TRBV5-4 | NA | CASSLQTSEREQFF | TGTGCCAGCAGCTTGCAGACTAGTGAGCGTGAGCAGTTCTTC
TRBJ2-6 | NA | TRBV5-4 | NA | CASSLASGANVLTF | TGTGCCAGCAGCTTGGCTTCTGGGGCCAACGTCCTGACTTTC
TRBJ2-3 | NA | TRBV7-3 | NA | CASSLTGLPSTDTQYF | TGTGCCAGCAGCTTAACGGGACTGCCTTCCACAGATACGCAGTATTTT
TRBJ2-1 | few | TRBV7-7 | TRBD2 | CASSLVGEGEQFF | TGTGCCAGCAGCTTAGTCGGGGAGGGAGAGCAGTTCTTC
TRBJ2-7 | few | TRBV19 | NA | CASRVRDEQYF | TGTGCCAGTAGGGTTCGGGACGAGCAGTACTTC
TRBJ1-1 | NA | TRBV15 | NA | CATSSLDGEAFF | TGTGCCACCAGCAGCCTCGACGGGGAAGCTTTCTTT
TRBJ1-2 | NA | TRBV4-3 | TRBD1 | CASSSRDRFFYGYTF | TGCGCCAGCAGCTCACGGGACAGGTTCTTCTATGGCTACACCTTC
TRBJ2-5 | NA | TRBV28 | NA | CASSFGRNQETQYF | TGTGCCAGCAGTTTCGGCCGGAACCAAGAGACCCAGTACTTC
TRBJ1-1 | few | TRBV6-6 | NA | CASSLIEGTEAFF | TGTGCCAGCAGTTTGATCGAAGGCACTGAAGCTTTCTTT
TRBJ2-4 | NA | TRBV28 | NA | CASSPWGRETKNIQYF | TGTGCCAGCAGTCCCTGGGGCAGGGAGACCAAAAACATTCAGTACTTC
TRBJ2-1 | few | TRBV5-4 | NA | CASSLSGHNEQFF | TGTGCCAGCAGCTTGTCGGGCCACAATGAGCAGTTCTTC
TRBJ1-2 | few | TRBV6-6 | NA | CASRSPGEGYGYTF | TGTGCCAGCAGGAGTCCAGGGGAGGGCTATGGCTACACCTTC
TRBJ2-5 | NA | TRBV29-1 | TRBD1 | CSADRDQETQYF | TGCAGCGCGGACAGGGACCAAGAGACCCAGTACTTC
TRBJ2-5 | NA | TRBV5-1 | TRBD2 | CASSRGGGEGETQYF | TGCGCCAGCAGCCGAGGCGGCGGGGAGGGAGAGACCCAGTACTTC
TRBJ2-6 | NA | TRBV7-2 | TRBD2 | CASSAPGLAAGANVLTF | TGTGCCAGCAGCGCCCCGGGACTAGCTGCTGGGGCCAACGTCCTGACTTTC
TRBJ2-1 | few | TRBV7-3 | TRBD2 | CASSKLAGYNEQFF | TGTGCCAGCAGCAAGCTAGCGGGCTACAATGAGCAGTTCTTC
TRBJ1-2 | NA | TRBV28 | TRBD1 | CASSPGDREGYGYTF | TGTGCCAGCAGTCCGGGGGACAGGGAGGGATATGGCTACACCTTC
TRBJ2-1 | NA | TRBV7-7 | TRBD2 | CASSPTGLAGDEQFF | TGTGCCAGCAGCCCCACGGGACTAGCGGGGGATGAGCAGTTCTTC
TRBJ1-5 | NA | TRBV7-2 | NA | CASSKGFVNQPQHF | TGTGCCAGCAGCAAAGGGTTTGTCAATCAGCCCCAGCATTTT
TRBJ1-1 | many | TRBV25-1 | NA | CASSGRSGTAEAFF | TGTGCCAGCAGTGGTCGATCGGGGACCGCTGAAGCTTTCTTT
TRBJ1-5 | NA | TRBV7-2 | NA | CASSLPGSLSQHF | TGTGCCAGCAGCTTACCGGGAAGTCTGTCCCAGCATTTT
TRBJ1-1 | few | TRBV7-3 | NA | CASSLISGQVAFF | TGTGCCAGCAGCTTAATCTCGGGACAAGTGGCTTTCTTT
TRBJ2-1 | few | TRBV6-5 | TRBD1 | CASNRDSYNEQFF | TGTGCCAGCAACCGGGACAGCTACAATGAGCAGTTCTTC
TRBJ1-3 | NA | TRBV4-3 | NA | CASSPSHSKGSGNTIYF | TGCGCCAGCAGCCCAAGCCATAGTAAGGGCTCTGGAAACACCATATATTTT
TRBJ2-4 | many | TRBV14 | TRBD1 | CASSQAGGKNCYF | TGTGCCAGCAGCCAAGCAGGGGGCAAGAATTGTTACTTC
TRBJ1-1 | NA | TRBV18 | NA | CASSVLTGEVTEAFF | TGTGCCAGCTCCGTTTTAACGGGGGAGGTCACTGAAGCTTTCTTT
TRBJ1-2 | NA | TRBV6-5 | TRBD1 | CASSSGQGSYGYTF | TGTGCCAGCAGTTCGGGACAGGGGTCCTATGGCTACACCTTC
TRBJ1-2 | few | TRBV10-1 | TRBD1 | CAPRTGGHRDYGYTF | TGCGCCCCCAGGACAGGGGGCCATAGGGACTATGGCTACACCTTC
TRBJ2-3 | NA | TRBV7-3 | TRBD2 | CASSPSGGRAHTDTQYF | TGTGCCAGCAGCCCTAGCGGGGGGCGGGCACATACAGATACGCAGTATTTT
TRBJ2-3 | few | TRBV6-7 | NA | CASSYNRVTDTQYF | TGTGCCAGCAGTTACAATCGGGTCACAGATACGCAGTATTTT
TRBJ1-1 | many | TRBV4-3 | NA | CASSRQDGLTEAFF | TGCGCCAGCAGCCGACAGGACGGTTTAACTGAAGCTTTCTTT
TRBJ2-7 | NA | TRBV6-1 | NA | CATLLRAVYEQYF | TGTGCCACCCTCCTCCGGGCCGTCTACGAGCAGTACTTC
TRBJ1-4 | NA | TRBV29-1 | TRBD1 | CSVAQDRGEKRFF | TGCAGCGTTGCCCAGGACAGGGGAGAAAAACGTTTTTTT
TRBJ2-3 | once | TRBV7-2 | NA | CASSPGAWDTQYF | TGTGCCAGCAGCCCGGGGGCCTGGGATACGCAGTATTTT
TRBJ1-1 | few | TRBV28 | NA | CASSSSGQNTEAFF | TGTGCCAGCAGTTCCTCGGGACAGAACACTGAAGCTTTCTTT
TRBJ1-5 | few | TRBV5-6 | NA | CASSLGDRNNQPQHF | TGTGCCAGCAGCTTGGGAGACAGAAACAATCAGCCCCAGCATTTT
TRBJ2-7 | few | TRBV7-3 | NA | CASSLSGPYEQYF | TGTGCCAGCAGCTTATCGGGCCCCTACGAGCAGTACTTC
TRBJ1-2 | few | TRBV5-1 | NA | CASSQDSSGSGYTF | TGCGCCAGCAGCCAGGACAGCTCAGGAAGCGGCTACACCTTC